This T cell receptor (beta chain) emerged from a study of cytomegalovirus exposure and HLA in healthy donors. Study context: Earlier sequencing of 150 million to 200 million T cells yielded 100 million to 120 million unique TCR beta sequences.

PCR involved 60 Vbeta and 13 Jbeta primers. TCRdb's table, derived via immunoSEQ multiplex PCR, lists solely in-frame clones and lacks some. The repertoire table contains 60,000 to 85,000 clones. In the case of this clone: Its antigen remains unidentified.

The CDR3 is 14 residues long. V was clipped by 1 base and J by 1 base, with 5 bases between them. Germline CDR1 is MNHNS and CDR2 is SASEGT. Regarding the study as a whole: Some TCR beta chains (approximately 180 of them) were listed as cytomegalovirus-associated. Trimming of TCR beta V- and J-genes showed a link, identified in a later analysis, to a missense DCLRE1C variant.

The clonotype was recovered from a middle-aged man in good health and CMV-seropositive. Sequenced sample: PBMCs. This rearrangement joins TRBV6-1 to TRBJ2-4; TRBD2 might be the D (5 bases). The CDR3 DNA sequence: TGTGCCAGCAGTGAAGGAGGGGCCAAAAACATTCAGTACTTC. Its protein product is CASSEGGAKNIQYF.